This TCR beta chain was sequenced for a study of blood T cells in healthy people across ages. Alongside a J-beta primer mix, a sample-barcoded 5' primer served in a second PCR lasting about 7 to 11 cycles. TCRdb re-analysed the 5' RACE reads in MiXCR, keeping a single row per CDR3 protein. The table has 750,000 to 850,000 distinct CDR3 sequences, more than 20% seen once. The CDR3 contains 16 residues. Per the germline V gene, CDR1 is MNHNS and CDR2 is SASEGT. Germline trimming cut 7 bases from V and 7 bases from J; bases unmatched to any gene: 12. The sample was also linked to a second study, of T cells of mothers and their children.

The receptor was derived from a boy aged 5-17 years in good health. This chain connects TRBV6-1 to TRBJ1-6, with TRBD1 matching over 8 bases. The sample consisted of blood. CDR3 region: CASTLSRTGLNSPLHF. The CDR3 bases are TGTGCCAGCACGCTCTCTCGGACAGGGTTGAATTCACCCCTCCACTTT.